This T cell receptor beta chain was identified in a study of cytomegalovirus exposure and HLA in healthy donors. Study outcomes and limitations: A few V segments could not be told apart, such as TRBV6-2 and TRBV6-3, and were left out. Later on, an analysis showed TCR association rates differing by HLA locus, with DRB1 the most and HLA-C the fewest.

The junction had 3 bases not matched to a gene; V was cut back by 5 bases and J by 7 bases. Per the germline V gene, CDR1 is SGDLS and CDR2 is YYNGEE. There are 13 residues in the CDR3. PCR amplification relied on 60 Vbeta primers (plus 13 Jbeta primers). Sequencing was performed with immunoSEQ multiplex PCR; in TCRdb, only in-frame clones are kept and a portion is missing. Of approximately 100,000 clones listed, roughly 85% are singletons. Details on this clone: As yet, its antigen is unknown.

This chain links TRBV9 with TRBJ1-5; 10 bases fit TRBD1. What was sequenced was PBMCs. This sequence originates from a man aged 35 to 55 in good health and CMV-seropositive. The CDR3 region is CASSGQGGQPQHF. For the CDR3, the DNA is TGTGCCAGCAGTGGACAGGGGGGCCAGCCCCAGCATTTT.